Following are 23 T cell receptor beta chains from one sample sequenced in a study of T cell repertoires in cytomegalovirus infection. TCRdb itself ran the reads through MiXCR, one entry per CDR3 protein. The data contain 150,000 to 200,000 distinct CDR3 sequences, around 15% of them singletons. Source material: PBMCs. These receptors originate from a human donor in good health (CMV status not recorded). Some clones in this sample may be carry-over from other donors' samples.

This clonotype showed up just a few times. The rearrangement links TRBV2 to TRBJ2-7, with 10 nucleotides matching TRBD1. V trimming: 8 bases; J trimming: 5 bases; junction bases outside the gene matches: 3. The germline gives CDR1 SNHLY, CDR2 FYNNEI. The CDR3 spans 12 residues. For the CDR3, the DNA is TGTGCCAGCCGGGACAGGGGACACGAGCAGTACTTC. It encodes CASRDRGHEQYF.

This clonotype was found a few times. V usage is TRBV19 and J usage is TRBJ1-1; D call uncertain. The V end lost 5 bases, the J end lost 1 base, and 8 bases lay between the germline ends. CDR3 length: 13 residues. From germline, CDR1 is LNHDA and CDR2 SQIVND (reference sequence). CDR3 residues: CASSPIRNTEAFF. The CDR3 region has the DNA TGTGCCAGTAGTCCGATTAGGAACACTGAAGCTTTCTTT.

This clonotype was found many times. The chain combines TRBV28 with TRBJ2-3; 7 nucleotides match TRBD2. CDR1 is MDHEN and CDR2 is SYDVKM in the germline V gene. This CDR3 region has 14 residues. Losses at the gene ends were 6 bases for V and 0 bases for J; bases not matched to a gene: 3. CDR3 in amino acids: CASSPGGSTDTQYF. CDR3 in DNA: TGTGCCAGCAGCCCCGGGGGGAGCACAGATACGCAGTATTTT.

In its sample, this clonotype was seen a few times. The V call is TRBV12-3 or TRBV12-4, the J call TRBJ2-2; unclear D gene. V lost 6 bases, J lost 5 bases, and 10 bases lay in between. The CDR3 length is 13 residues. CDR3 DNA: TGTGCCAGCAGCCGTCGGCTGACCGGGGAGCTGTTTTTT. Its translation: CASSRRLTGELFF.

Ten or more counts support this clonotype. The genes are TRBV12-3 or TRBV12-4 and TRBJ2-5, with a weak D call TRBD2 (6 bases). Trimming pared 3 bases from V and 1 base from J, leaving 9 bases between. The CDR3 loop spans 14 amino acids. CDR3 sequence (DNA): TGTGCCAGCAGTTTTACGGGAGCCCAAGAGACCCAGTACTTC. This translates into CASSFTGAQETQYF.

The chain recombines TRBV20-1 with TRBJ1-2, with D possibly matching TRBD1 (5 bases). The CDR3 has 12 residues. From germline, CDR1 is DFQATT and CDR2 SNEGSKA (reference sequence). The V end lost 3 bases, the J end lost 9 bases, and 14 bases lay between the germline ends. The CDR3 region is CSARDGAASYTF. The CDR3 DNA is TGCAGTGCTAGGGACGGGGCCGCAAGCTACACCTTC.

This clonotype was counted between two and nine times. The chain carries TRBV28 and TRBJ2-2, with 14 bases identical to TRBD2. The V gene end was trimmed by 11 bases and the J gene end by 7 bases; junction bases not matched to a gene: 6. Germline values: CDR1 MDHEN, CDR2 SYDVKM. This CDR3 region has 14 residues. CDR3 DNA: TGTGCCTCGGGACTAGCGGGAGTCGGCGGGGAGCTGTTTTTT. This translates into CASGLAGVGGELFF. The full variable domain, rest sourced from reference TRBV28 and TRBJ2-2, is DVKVTQSSRYLVKRTGEKVFLECVQDMDHENMFWYRQDPGLGLRLIYFSYDVKMKEKGDIPEGYSVSREKKERFSLILESASTNQTSMYLCASGLAGVGGELFFGEGSRLTVL.

In its sample, this clonotype was seen many times. The rearrangement joins TRBV7-2 to TRBJ2-7; 7 bases are a match to TRBD2. The germline gives CDR1 SGHTA, CDR2 FQGNSA. V shed 5 bases and J 1 base; nucleotides not matched to a gene: 8. This CDR3 has 15 amino acids. DNA of the CDR3: TGTGCCAGCAGCCGAGGAGCGGGAACTTCCTACGAGCAGTACTTC. The encoded protein is CASSRGAGTSYEQYF.

This clonotype was seen many times. This rearrangement joins TRBV7-2 to TRBJ2-1; TRBD2 aligns across 8 bases. The CDR3 contains 14 residues. Germline-derived CDR1 and CDR2 are SGHTA and FQGNSA. Unmatched junction bases numbered 4, after V lost 0 bases and J lost 9 bases. The CDR3 DNA reads as TGTGCCAGCAGCTTAGCGGGACTAGTCGTTGAGCAGTTCTTC. Protein product: CASSLAGLVVEQFF. The full variable domain, in which reference TRBV7-2 and TRBJ2-1 provide the parts outside the CDR3, is GAGVSQSPSNKVTEKGKDVELRCDPISGHTALYWYRQSLGQGLEFLIYFQGNSAPDKSGLPSDRFSAERTGGSVSTLTIQRTQQEDSAVYLCASSLAGLVVEQFFGPGTRLTVL.

This clonotype appeared many times. This chain connects TRBV25-1 to TRBJ1-3, with 8 bases that match TRBD1. CDR1 is MGHDK, CDR2 SYGVNS, per germline. The CDR3 runs to 13 residues. V shed 8 bases, J shed 4 bases, and the junction held 4 bases outside the gene matches. Here the CDR3 reads CASGGQVGNTIYF. The CDR3 nucleotides are TGTGCCAGCGGGGGACAGGTCGGAAACACCATATATTTT.

CDR3 loop: CASTLGDPRVYEQYF. The DNA of the CDR3 is TGTGCCAGCACCCTCGGTGACCCGAGGGTCTACGAGCAGTACTTC. The chain recombines TRBV28 with TRBJ2-7; possibly TRBD2 for D (5 bases). Germline CDR1 is MDHEN and CDR2 is SYDVKM. The CDR3 contains 15 residues. With 7 bases removed from V and 3 bases from J, the gap between germline ends came to 19 bases.

The V and J genes are TRBV28 and TRBJ1-5; 7 positions agree with TRBD1. The CDR3 loop spans 16 amino acids. CDR1 is MDHEN, CDR2 SYDVKM, per germline. After removal of 6 bases from V and 7 bases from J, the junction contained 15 bases not matched to a gene. The CDR3 reads CASRMTPGRGYQPQHF. The DNA for the CDR3 is TGTGCCAGCAGAATGACCCCCGGCAGGGGGTACCAGCCCCAGCATTTT.

The chain combines TRBV5-1 with TRBJ1-2, with 8 bases matching TRBD1. V shed 7 bases and J 8 bases; nucleotides not matched to a gene: 16. The germline V gene encodes CDR1 SGHRS and CDR2 YFSETQ. The CDR3 spans 15 residues. CDR3 loop: CASAGTGVPLWGYTF. CDR3 DNA: TGCGCCAGCGCCGGGACAGGAGTTCCCCTCTGGGGCTACACCTTC.

This clonotype was detected many times. V is TRBV7-2 and J is TRBJ1-2, with D hard to call. This CDR3 spans 16 amino acids. With 0 bases removed from V and 1 base from J, the gap between germline ends came to 12 bases. Germline CDR1 is SGHTA and CDR2 is FQGNSA. CDR3 residues: CASSLATTTINYGYTF. Written as DNA, the CDR3 is TGTGCCAGCAGCTTAGCGACGACAACGATTAACTATGGCTACACCTTC.

This clonotype was counted many times. V is TRBV20-1 and J is TRBJ2-5; 12 nucleotides agree with TRBD1. There are 13 residues in the CDR3. The germline V gene has CDR1 DFQATT and CDR2 SNEGSKA (reference sequence). Trimming at V came to 5 bases and at J to 4 bases, leaving 2 bases not matched to a gene. CDR3 DNA: TGCAGTGCTGGGACAGGGGGCTTAGAGACCCAGTACTTC. Its translation: CSAGTGGLETQYF.

This clonotype appeared a few times. V and J are TRBV5-1 and TRBJ2-5; the match to TRBD2 covers 8 bases. The CDR3 sequence is 14 residues long. Germline CDR1 SGHRS, CDR2 YFSETQ. J lost 5 bases, V lost 0 bases, and 3 bases had no gene match. CDR3 sequence (DNA): TGCGCCAGCAGCTTGGCGGGGGGGCACGAGACCCAGTACTTC. Encoded protein: CASSLAGGHETQYF.

This clonotype showed up just a few times. The gene calls are TRBV10-3 and TRBJ1-1, with D maybe TRBD1 (5 bases). CDR1 and CDR2 (germline): ENHRY, SYGVKD. Trimming removed 6 bases from V and 0 bases from J, with 14 bases in between. The CDR3 has 15 residues. Here the CDR3 reads CAISPRGHMNTEAFF. As DNA, the CDR3 is TGTGCCATCAGCCCCCGGGGCCACATGAACACTGAAGCTTTCTTT.

The chain combines TRBV20-1 with TRBJ2-4, with 7 bases matching TRBD1. The CDR3 totals 14 residues. The V and J ends lost 0 bases and 5 bases, in that order; junction bases with no gene match: 4. The V gene's germline CDR1 is DFQATT and CDR2 SNEGSKA (reference sequence). The CDR3 nucleotides read TGCAGTGCTAGAGAAAGGACAGGCCAAAACATTCAGTACTTC. It specifies CSARERTGQNIQYF.

This clonotype was recorded at least ten times. The rearrangement joins TRBV29-1 to TRBJ2-1; the match to TRBD2 covers 10 bases. Unmatched junction bases numbered 9, after V lost 6 bases and J lost 7 bases. CDR3 size: 14 residues. Germline CDR1 reads SQVTM; CDR2 reads ANQGSEA. The CDR3 here is CSVLLAGVPNEQFF. In nucleotides, the CDR3 is TGCAGCGTACTTCTAGCGGGAGTCCCGAATGAGCAGTTCTTC.

The chain employs TRBV7-3 and TRBJ2-2; D gene ambiguous. The CDR3 has 15 residues. The V gene's germline CDR1 is SGHTA and CDR2 FQGTGA. Trimming left V 5 bases short and J 2 bases short, with 12 bases between. The CDR3 here is CASSQNGGNTGELFF. The CDR3 DNA is TGTGCCAGCAGCCAAAATGGCGGTAACACCGGGGAGCTGTTTTTT.

V and J are TRBV28 and TRBJ2-1; TRBD1 matches 10 bases. V shed 5 bases, J shed 4 bases, and the junction held 5 bases outside the gene matches. Looked up from germline, CDR1 is MDHEN and CDR2 is SYDVKM. This CDR3 region has 15 residues. The CDR3 reads CASSGSGQGYNEQFF. DNA of the CDR3: TGTGCCAGCAGTGGTTCGGGACAGGGGTACAATGAGCAGTTCTTC. Full variable domain (missing parts from reference TRBV28 and TRBJ2-1): DVKVTQSSRYLVKRTGEKVFLECVQDMDHENMFWYRQDPGLGLRLIYFSYDVKMKEKGDIPEGYSVSREKKERFSLILESASTNQTSMYLCASSGSGQGYNEQFFGPGTRLTVL.

This clonotype was detected ten times or more. The CDR3 sequence is CASRKAGDTEAFF. The CDR3 DNA reads as TGTGCCAGCAGGAAGGCAGGGGACACTGAAGCTTTCTTT. The chain couples TRBV7-3 to TRBJ1-1; D may be TRBD1 (6 bases). The CDR3 contains 13 residues. Trimming removed 6 bases at V and 3 bases at J, with 11 bases between. Per germline, CDR1 SGHTA and CDR2 FQGTGA.

This clonotype was counted many times. The chain couples TRBV7-9 to TRBJ1-5; no firm D call. CDR3 length equals 12 residues. Per the germline V gene, CDR1 is SEHNR and CDR2 is FQNEAQ (reference sequence). V lost 8 bases, J lost 2 bases, and 7 bases lay in between. In DNA form, the CDR3 reads TGTGCCAGCGGTTCCGGCAATCAGCCCCAGCATTTT. Its protein product is CASGSGNQPQHF. Together with reference TRBV7-9 and TRBJ1-5, the CDR3 gives the full variable domain: DTGVSQNPRHKITKRGQNVTFRCDPISEHNRLYWYRQTLGQGPEFLTYFQNEAQLEKSRLLSDRFSAERPKGSFSTLEIQRTEQGDSAMYLCASGSGNQPQHFGDGTRLSIL.